The rows below give T cell receptor beta chains drawn from one sample of a study of blood T cell repertoires in COVID-19. The method was immunoSEQ multiplex PCR; TCRdb's version includes in-frame clones alone and lacks a portion of them. The data contain 150,000 to 200,000 clones, 80% to 90% of them singletons. Sequences were obtained from peripheral blood. The source of these receptors is a man between 60 and 70 years old with acute or convalescent COVID-19. Both conserved end residues are part of each CDR3. Fields, in order: D gene, J gene, V gene, clone size, CDR3 protein, CDR3 DNA. The D gene is left open where the match is weak. Clone size is given for some rows only: seen once, a few or many times, or a class if the clone is expanded.

D gene: TRBD2; J gene: TRBJ2-1; V gene: TRBV5-1; clone size: once; CDR3 protein: CASSQTSGTYNEQFF; CDR3 DNA: TGCGCCAGCAGCCAGACTAGCGGGACTTACAATGAGCAGTTCTTC
D gene: TRBD1; J gene: TRBJ1-5; V gene: TRBV19; clone size: .; CDR3 protein: CASHQGQGSNQPQHF; CDR3 DNA: TGTGCCAGTCATCAGGGACAGGGTAGCAATCAGCCCCAGCATTTT
D gene: .; J gene: TRBJ2-7; V gene: TRBV6-2/TRBV6-3; clone size: .; CDR3 protein: CASSPQGSSYEQYF; CDR3 DNA: TGTGCCAGCAGTCCCCAGGGGTCCTCCTACGAGCAGTACTTC
D gene: TRBD2; J gene: TRBJ2-7; V gene: TRBV2; clone size: .; CDR3 protein: CASSEGVAGAGEQYF; CDR3 DNA: TGTGCCAGCAGTGAGGGGGTAGCGGGAGCGGGCGAGCAGTACTTC
D gene: .; J gene: TRBJ1-5; V gene: TRBV5-1; clone size: .; CDR3 protein: CASSLDPMLHSNQPQHF; CDR3 DNA: TGCGCCAGCAGCTTGGACCCGATGTTACATAGCAATCAGCCCCAGCATTTT
D gene: .; J gene: TRBJ1-1; V gene: TRBV29-1; clone size: .; CDR3 protein: CSVGIQGTEAFF; CDR3 DNA: TGCAGCGTTGGAATCCAGGGCACTGAAGCTTTCTTT
D gene: TRBD2; J gene: TRBJ2-1; V gene: TRBV11-2; clone size: .; CDR3 protein: CASSLAGGRREQFF; CDR3 DNA: TGTGCCAGCAGCTTAGCGGGAGGGCGACGGGAGCAGTTCTTC
D gene: TRBD2; J gene: TRBJ2-5; V gene: TRBV18; clone size: .; CDR3 protein: CASSLEPGLAGETQYF; CDR3 DNA: TGTGCCAGCTCTCTAGAACCGGGACTAGCGGGGGAGACCCAGTACTTC
D gene: .; J gene: TRBJ2-1; V gene: TRBV29-1; clone size: .; CDR3 protein: CSVDRPTGTQAPYNEQFF; CDR3 DNA: TGCAGCGTTGACAGGCCGACTGGGACTCAAGCACCCTACAATGAGCAGTTCTTC
D gene: TRBD2; J gene: TRBJ2-7; V gene: TRBV3-1/TRBV3-2; clone size: .; CDR3 protein: CASSPILAGGFEGEQYF; CDR3 DNA: TGTGCCAGCAGCCCTATACTAGCGGGAGGGTTCGAAGGCGAGCAGTACTTC
D gene: TRBD2; J gene: TRBJ2-1; V gene: TRBV9; clone size: .; CDR3 protein: CASSVPQWGLADSSYNEQFF; CDR3 DNA: TGTGCCAGCAGCGTACCCCAGTGGGGACTAGCGGATAGCTCCTACAATGAGCAGTTCTTC
D gene: TRBD1; J gene: TRBJ2-7; V gene: TRBV28; clone size: .; CDR3 protein: CASTLGGTGGTYEQYF; CDR3 DNA: TGTGCCAGCACCTTGGGTGGGACAGGGGGGACCTACGAGCAGTACTTC
D gene: TRBD2; J gene: TRBJ2-3; V gene: TRBV3-1/TRBV3-2; clone size: .; CDR3 protein: CASGRKGPRPGLATDTQYF; CDR3 DNA: TGTGCCAGCGGTAGAAAGGGCCCACGTCCGGGACTAGCCACAGATACGCAGTATTTT
D gene: .; J gene: TRBJ2-1; V gene: TRBV3-1/TRBV3-2; clone size: .; CDR3 protein: CASSPSWRRNNEQFF; CDR3 DNA: TGTGCCAGCAGCCCATCCTGGCGCAGGAACAATGAGCAGTTCTTC
D gene: .; J gene: TRBJ1-1; V gene: TRBV7-9; clone size: .; CDR3 protein: CASSSGVSAEAFF; CDR3 DNA: TGTGCCAGCAGCTCCGGGGTGTCCGCTGAAGCTTTCTTT
D gene: .; J gene: TRBJ1-5; V gene: TRBV7-8; clone size: .; CDR3 protein: CASSLPPERGQPQHF; CDR3 DNA: TGTGCCAGCAGCTTACCCCCAGAACGGGGTCAGCCCCAGCATTTT
D gene: TRBD1; J gene: TRBJ1-1; V gene: TRBV20-1; clone size: few; CDR3 protein: CSAFPGQGEEF; CDR3 DNA: TGCAGTGCTTTTCCGGGACAGGGGGAGGAATTT
D gene: TRBD1; J gene: TRBJ1-1; V gene: TRBV5-1; clone size: .; CDR3 protein: CASSLPFRQGTEAFF; CDR3 DNA: TGCGCCAGCAGCTTGCCCTTCAGACAGGGCACTGAAGCTTTCTTT
D gene: TRBD1; J gene: TRBJ2-3; V gene: TRBV5-1; clone size: .; CDR3 protein: CASSWTGTDSTDTQYF; CDR3 DNA: TGCGCCAGCAGCTGGACCGGGACAGACAGCACAGATACGCAGTATTTT
D gene: .; J gene: TRBJ2-3; V gene: TRBV27; clone size: once; CDR3 protein: CASTPRWGRDTQYF; CDR3 DNA: TGTGCCAGCACTCCCCGGTGGGGGAGGGATACGCAGTATTTT
D gene: .; J gene: TRBJ2-1; V gene: TRBV7-3; clone size: .; CDR3 protein: CASSFDRSPYNEQFF; CDR3 DNA: TGTGCCAGCAGCTTCGACAGGAGCCCCTACAATGAGCAGTTCTTC
D gene: TRBD2; J gene: TRBJ2-1; V gene: TRBV27; clone size: many; CDR3 protein: CASSWTSGNDEQFF; CDR3 DNA: TGTGCCAGCAGCTGGACTAGCGGGAACGATGAGCAGTTCTTC
D gene: TRBD2; J gene: TRBJ2-1; V gene: TRBV11-1; clone size: few; CDR3 protein: CASSTSGSRHEQFF; CDR3 DNA: TGTGCCAGCAGTACTAGCGGGAGTAGGCATGAGCAGTTCTTC
D gene: .; J gene: TRBJ1-3; V gene: TRBV30; clone size: .; CDR3 protein: CAWSDRSPGNTIYF; CDR3 DNA: TGTGCCTGGAGTGACCGGTCGCCTGGAAACACCATATATTTT
D gene: TRBD2; J gene: TRBJ2-1; V gene: TRBV24-1; clone size: .; CDR3 protein: CATSDLPWREGTGNEQFF; CDR3 DNA: TGTGCCACCAGTGATCTGCCTTGGCGGGAGGGGACGGGGAATGAGCAGTTCTTC
D gene: TRBD2; J gene: TRBJ2-1; V gene: TRBV10-3; clone size: .; CDR3 protein: CAIRGLAGDNEQFF; CDR3 DNA: TGTGCCATCAGGGGACTAGCGGGCGACAATGAGCAGTTCTTC
D gene: .; J gene: TRBJ1-2; V gene: TRBV9; clone size: .; CDR3 protein: CASSVGIAGLGGYTF; CDR3 DNA: TGTGCCAGCAGCGTAGGGATAGCAGGGTTGGGGGGCTACACCTTC
D gene: .; J gene: TRBJ1-2; V gene: TRBV6-5; clone size: .; CDR3 protein: CASSYSRGGEGYTF; CDR3 DNA: TGTGCCAGCAGTTACTCCCGAGGGGGGGAGGGCTACACCTTC
D gene: .; J gene: TRBJ1-1; V gene: TRBV29-1; clone size: .; CDR3 protein: CSVLSNTEAFF; CDR3 DNA: TGCAGCGTGTTATCGAACACTGAAGCTTTCTTT
D gene: TRBD1; J gene: TRBJ1-2; V gene: TRBV5-6; clone size: .; CDR3 protein: CASRETGGAHYGYTF; CDR3 DNA: TGTGCCAGCAGGGAAACAGGGGGCGCACACTATGGCTACACCTTC
D gene: TRBD1; J gene: TRBJ2-7; V gene: TRBV4-2; clone size: few; CDR3 protein: CASSQEGQGARGVEQYF; CDR3 DNA: TGTGCCAGCAGCCAAGAGGGACAGGGTGCCAGAGGGGTCGAGCAGTACTTC
D gene: TRBD2; J gene: TRBJ2-3; V gene: TRBV19; clone size: .; CDR3 protein: CASGGLAVSTDTQYF; CDR3 DNA: TGTGCCAGTGGGGGACTAGCGGTGAGCACAGATACGCAGTATTTT